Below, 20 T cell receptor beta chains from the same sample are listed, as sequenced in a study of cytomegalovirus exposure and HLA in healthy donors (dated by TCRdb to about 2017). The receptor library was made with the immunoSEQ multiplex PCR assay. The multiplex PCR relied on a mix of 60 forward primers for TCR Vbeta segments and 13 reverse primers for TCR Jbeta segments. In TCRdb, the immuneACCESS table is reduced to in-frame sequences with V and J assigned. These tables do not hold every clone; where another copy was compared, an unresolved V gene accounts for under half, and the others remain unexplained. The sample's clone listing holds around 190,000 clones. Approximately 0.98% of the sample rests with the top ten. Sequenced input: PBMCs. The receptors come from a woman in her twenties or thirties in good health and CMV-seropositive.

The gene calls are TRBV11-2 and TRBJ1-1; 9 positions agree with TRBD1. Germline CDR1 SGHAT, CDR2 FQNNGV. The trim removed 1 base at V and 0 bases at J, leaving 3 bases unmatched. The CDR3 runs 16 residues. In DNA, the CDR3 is TGTGCCAGCAGCTTAGTGACAGGGGGGTTGAACACTGAAGCTTTCTTT. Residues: CASSLVTGGLNTEAFF.

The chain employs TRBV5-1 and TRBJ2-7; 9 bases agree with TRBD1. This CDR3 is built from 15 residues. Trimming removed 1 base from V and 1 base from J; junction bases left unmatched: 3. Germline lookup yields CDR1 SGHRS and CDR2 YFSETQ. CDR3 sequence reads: CASSLLQGASYEQYF. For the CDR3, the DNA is TGCGCCAGCAGCTTGCTACAGGGGGCATCCTACGAGCAGTACTTC.

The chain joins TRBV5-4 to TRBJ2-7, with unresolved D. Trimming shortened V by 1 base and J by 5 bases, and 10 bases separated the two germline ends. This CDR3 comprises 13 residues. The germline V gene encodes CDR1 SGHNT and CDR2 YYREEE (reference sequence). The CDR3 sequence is CASSLQVTDEQYF. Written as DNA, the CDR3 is TGTGCCAGCAGCTTGCAGGTAACCGACGAGCAGTACTTC.

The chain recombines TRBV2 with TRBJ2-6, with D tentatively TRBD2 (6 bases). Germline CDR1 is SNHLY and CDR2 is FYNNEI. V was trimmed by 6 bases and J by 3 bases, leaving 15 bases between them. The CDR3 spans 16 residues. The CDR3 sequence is CASRGWGDFGANVLTF. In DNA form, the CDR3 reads TGTGCCAGCAGAGGTTGGGGGGATTTTGGGGCCAACGTCCTGACTTTC.

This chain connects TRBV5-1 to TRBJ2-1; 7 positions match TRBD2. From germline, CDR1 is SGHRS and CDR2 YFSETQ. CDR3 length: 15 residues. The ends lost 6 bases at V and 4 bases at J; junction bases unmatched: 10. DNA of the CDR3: TGCGCCAGCAACGGCGGGGGACGACAATACAATGAGCAGTTCTTC. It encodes CASNGGGRQYNEQFF.

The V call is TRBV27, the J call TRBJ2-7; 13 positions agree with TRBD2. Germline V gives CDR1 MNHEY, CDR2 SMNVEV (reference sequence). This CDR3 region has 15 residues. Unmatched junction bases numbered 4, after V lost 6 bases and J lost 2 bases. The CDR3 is CASRGGLAGPYEQYF. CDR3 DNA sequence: TGTGCCAGCAGGGGGGGACTAGCGGGACCCTACGAGCAGTACTTC.

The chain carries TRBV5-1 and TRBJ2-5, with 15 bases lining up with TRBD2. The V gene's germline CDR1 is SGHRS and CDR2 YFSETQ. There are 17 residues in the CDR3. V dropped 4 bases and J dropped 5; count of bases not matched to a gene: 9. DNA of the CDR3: TGCGCCAGCAGCCCCGGTGGACTAGCGGGAGGGCGGGAGACCCAGTACTTC. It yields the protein CASSPGGLAGGRETQYF.

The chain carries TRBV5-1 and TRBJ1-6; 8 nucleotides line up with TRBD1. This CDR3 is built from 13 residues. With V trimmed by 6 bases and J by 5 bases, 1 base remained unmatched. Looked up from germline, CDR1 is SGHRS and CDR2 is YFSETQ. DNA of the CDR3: TGCGCCAGCAAGACAGGGGATAATTCACCCCTCCACTTT. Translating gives CASKTGDNSPLHF.

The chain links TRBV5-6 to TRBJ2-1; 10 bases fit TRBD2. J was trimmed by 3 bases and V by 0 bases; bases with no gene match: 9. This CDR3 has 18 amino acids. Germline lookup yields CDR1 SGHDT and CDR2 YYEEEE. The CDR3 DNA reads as TGTGCCAGCAGCTTGGCAAAGGCTAGCGGGGGCTTCTACAATGAGCAGTTCTTC. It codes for CASSLAKASGGFYNEQFF.

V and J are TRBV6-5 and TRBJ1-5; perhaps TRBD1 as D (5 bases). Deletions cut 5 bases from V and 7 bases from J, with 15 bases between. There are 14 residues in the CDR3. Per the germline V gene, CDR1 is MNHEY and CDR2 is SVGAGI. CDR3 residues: CASSEVGGGQPQHF. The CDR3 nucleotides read TGTGCCAGCAGTGAAGTTGGGGGAGGCCAGCCCCAGCATTTT.

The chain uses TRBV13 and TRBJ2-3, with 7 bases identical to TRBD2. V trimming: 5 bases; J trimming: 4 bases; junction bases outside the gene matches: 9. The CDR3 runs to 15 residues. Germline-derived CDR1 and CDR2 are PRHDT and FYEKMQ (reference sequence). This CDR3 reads CASSPWRERADTQYF. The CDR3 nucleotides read TGTGCCAGCAGCCCGTGGCGGGAGAGGGCAGATACGCAGTATTTT.

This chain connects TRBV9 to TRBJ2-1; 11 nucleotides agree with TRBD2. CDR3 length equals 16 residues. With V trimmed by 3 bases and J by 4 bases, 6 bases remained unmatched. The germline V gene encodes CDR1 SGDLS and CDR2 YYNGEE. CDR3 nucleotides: TGTGCCAGCAGCGGGGAAGGGACTAGCGGATACAATGAGCAGTTCTTC. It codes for CASSGEGTSGYNEQFF.

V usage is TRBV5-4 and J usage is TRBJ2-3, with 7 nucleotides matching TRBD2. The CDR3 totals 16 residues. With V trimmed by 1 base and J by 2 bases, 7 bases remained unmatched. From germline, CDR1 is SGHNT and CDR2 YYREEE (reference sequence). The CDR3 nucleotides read TGTGCCAGCAGCTTGAAGCGGGGCCTCCCCACAGATACGCAGTATTTT. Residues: CASSLKRGLPTDTQYF.

CDR3 DNA: TGTGCCAGCAGCCCGAACAGGGGTAGTCAGCCCCAGCATTTT. Protein product: CASSPNRGSQPQHF. J is TRBJ1-5 and V is TRBV11-2; 7 nucleotides line up with TRBD1. CDR3 length: 14 amino acids. The V gene's germline CDR1 is SGHAT and CDR2 FQNNGV. V shed 5 bases, J shed 6 bases, and the junction held 7 bases outside the gene matches.

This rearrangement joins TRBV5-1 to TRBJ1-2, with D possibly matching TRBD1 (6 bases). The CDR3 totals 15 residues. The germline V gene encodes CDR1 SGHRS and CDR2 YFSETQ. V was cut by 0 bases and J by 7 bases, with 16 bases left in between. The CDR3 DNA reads TGCGCCAGCAGCTTGGCCGTGGGGGCAGAGTCTGGCTACACCTTC. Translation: CASSLAVGAESGYTF.

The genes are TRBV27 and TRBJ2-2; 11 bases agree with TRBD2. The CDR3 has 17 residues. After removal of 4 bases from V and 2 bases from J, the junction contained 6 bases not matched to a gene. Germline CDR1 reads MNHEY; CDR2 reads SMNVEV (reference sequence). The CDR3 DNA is TGTGCCAGCAGTTCGCTAGCGGGAGGAATTAACACCGGGGAGCTGTTTTTT. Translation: CASSSLAGGINTGELFF.

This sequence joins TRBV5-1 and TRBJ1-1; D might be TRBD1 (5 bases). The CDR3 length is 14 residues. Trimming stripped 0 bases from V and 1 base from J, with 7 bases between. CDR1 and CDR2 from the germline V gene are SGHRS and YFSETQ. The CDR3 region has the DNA TGCGCCAGCAGCTTGGGACAGACGAACACTGAAGCTTTCTTT. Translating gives CASSLGQTNTEAFF.

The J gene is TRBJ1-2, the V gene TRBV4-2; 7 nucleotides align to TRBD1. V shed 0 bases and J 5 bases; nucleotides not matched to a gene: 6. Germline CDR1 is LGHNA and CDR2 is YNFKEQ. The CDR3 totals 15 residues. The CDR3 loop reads CASSQERAGGYGYTF. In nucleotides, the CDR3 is TGTGCCAGCAGCCAAGAACGGGCAGGGGGATATGGCTACACCTTC.

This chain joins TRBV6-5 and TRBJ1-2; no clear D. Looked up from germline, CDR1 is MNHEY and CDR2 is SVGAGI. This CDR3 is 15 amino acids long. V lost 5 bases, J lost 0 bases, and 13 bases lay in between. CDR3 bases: TGTGCCAGCAGTAACGACGGCGGAGCTAACTATGGCTACACCTTC. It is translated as CASSNDGGANYGYTF.

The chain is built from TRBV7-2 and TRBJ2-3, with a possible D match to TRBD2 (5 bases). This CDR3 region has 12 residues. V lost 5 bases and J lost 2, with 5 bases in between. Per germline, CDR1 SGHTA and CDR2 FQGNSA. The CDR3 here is CASSRDTDTQYF. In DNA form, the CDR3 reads TGTGCCAGCAGCCGGGACACAGATACGCAGTATTTT.